A selection of T cell receptor beta chains follows, all from one sample in a study of OX40 agonist ivuxolimab in advanced cancers. TCRdb's table, derived via immunoSEQ multiplex PCR, lists solely in-frame clones and lacks some. Among about 78,000 clones, almost 95% were seen once, and the ten largest hold under 3.5%. Sequenced here: CD4+ or CD8+ T cells sorted from blood, sampled in a trial of the OX40 agonist ivuxolimab. Receptor source: an adult with an advanced solid tumor such as melanoma, head and neck, liver or kidney cancer. Both conserved end residues are part of each CDR3. D genes are given only for firm matches. Not all rows give a size; the values are once, few, many and, for expanded clones, a class.

size	J	V	D	CDR3	DNA
-	TRBJ1-2	TRBV19	TRBD1	CASTHPQTGGKGYTF	TGTGCCAGTACCCACCCCCAGACAGGGGGTAAAGGCTACACCTTC
-	TRBJ2-1	TRBV7-9	-	CASSLKWRVDSHNEQFF	TGTGCCAGCAGCTTAAAGTGGCGCGTGGACAGCCACAATGAGCAGTTCTTC
once	TRBJ1-1	TRBV7-9	-	CASSAAQNTEAFF	TGTGCCAGCAGCGCGGCCCAGAACACTGAAGCTTTCTTT
-	TRBJ1-1	TRBV30	-	CAWTLRVNTEAFF	TGTGCCTGGACTCTCCGGGTGAACACTGAAGCTTTCTTT
-	TRBJ1-5	TRBV11-2	-	CASSTGVGQPQHF	TGTGCCAGCAGCACCGGGGTGGGTCAGCCCCAGCATTTT
-	TRBJ1-5	TRBV7-6	-	CASSSPNQPQHF	TGTGCCAGCAGCAGCCCGAATCAGCCCCAGCATTTT
-	TRBJ1-1	TRBV5-1	-	CASSLNRANTEAFF	TGCGCCAGCAGCTTGAACAGAGCGAACACTGAAGCTTTCTTT
-	TRBJ2-1	TRBV19	TRBD2	CASSSQGTAAYQRGYNEQFF	TGTGCCAGTAGTTCTCAGGGAACGGCGGCTTACCAGCGGGGTTACAATGAGCAGTTCTTC
-	TRBJ2-2	TRBV18	TRBD1	CASSPGTGNTGELFF	TGTGCCAGCTCACCTGGGACAGGGAACACCGGGGAGCTGTTTTTT
-	TRBJ2-5	TRBV6-5	-	CASSPYLGRETQYF	TGTGCCAGCAGTCCATACTTAGGGCGAGAGACCCAGTACTTC
-	TRBJ2-3	TRBV7-6	-	CASSLVSGSFTDTQYF	TGTGCCAGCAGCTTAGTCTCAGGGAGTTTCACAGATACGCAGTATTTT
-	TRBJ2-3	TRBV10-3	-	CAISLGDTQYF	TGTGCCATCAGCCTGGGGGATACGCAGTATTTT
-	TRBJ1-2	TRBV15	-	CATSRDSVYGYTF	TGTGCCACCAGCAGAGATTCGGTCTATGGCTACACCTTC
-	TRBJ2-5	TRBV27	-	CASSISRGAMGTQYF	TGTGCCAGCAGTATAAGTAGAGGTGCGATGGGGACCCAGTACTTC
-	TRBJ1-2	TRBV19	TRBD1	CASRTGAGGYTF	TGTGCCAGTAGGACAGGGGCGGGTGGCTACACCTTC
-	TRBJ1-6	TRBV6-4	-	CASKETYNSPLHF	TGTGCCAGCAAAGAGACCTATAATTCACCCCTCCACTTT
-	TRBJ1-5	TRBV2	TRBD1	CASIQDRGNQPQHF	TGTGCCAGCATTCAGGACAGGGGTAATCAGCCCCAGCATTTT
-	TRBJ1-1	TRBV28	-	CASSLTQGLKDTEAFF	TGTGCCAGCAGTCTGACGCAGGGGCTGAAGGACACTGAAGCTTTCTTT
-	TRBJ2-1	TRBV5-8	-	CASSSPPVNEQFF	TGTGCCAGCAGCTCCCCCCCCGTTAATGAGCAGTTCTTC
-	TRBJ2-2	TRBV10-3	-	CAIQIQYTGELFF	TGTGCCATCCAGATTCAGTACACCGGGGAGCTGTTTTTT
few	TRBJ1-2	TRBV11-2	-	CASSPGLNYGYTF	TGTGCCAGCAGCCCGGGGCTGAACTATGGCTACACCTTC
-	TRBJ2-7	TRBV15	-	CATSRDWPRSRRDEQYF	TGTGCCACCAGCAGAGATTGGCCACGTTCCAGGAGGGACGAGCAGTACTTC
-	TRBJ1-1	TRBV5-1	-	CASSVAGPANTEAFF	TGCGCCAGCAGTGTAGCCGGACCGGCGAACACTGAAGCTTTCTTT
few	TRBJ2-7	TRBV7-2	-	CASSLVGRTYEQYF	TGTGCCAGCAGCTTAGTGGGCAGGACCTACGAGCAGTACTTC
-	TRBJ2-1	TRBV10-3	TRBD2	CAITPGLAGGVNEQFF	TGTGCCATCACCCCGGGACTAGCGGGAGGGGTCAATGAGCAGTTCTTC
-	TRBJ2-5	TRBV5-1	TRBD1	CASSPLTGLETQYF	TGCGCCAGCAGCCCATTGACAGGGTTGGAGACCCAGTACTTC
-	TRBJ1-5	TRBV5-6	-	CASSLGGHINQPQHF	TGTGCCAGCAGCTTGGGGGGCCACATCAATCAGCCCCAGCATTTT
-	TRBJ2-3	TRBV7-9	-	CASSSRDAGYF	TGTGCCAGCAGCTCCCGGGACGCGGGGTATTTT
-	TRBJ2-2	TRBV7-9	TRBD1	CASSLVRTGNTGELFF	TGTGCCAGCAGCTTAGTCCGGACAGGGAACACCGGGGAGCTGTTTTTT
-	TRBJ1-4	TRBV7-9	-	CAIPGAGRGEKLFF	TGTGCCATTCCTGGCGCAGGGCGAGGTGAAAAACTGTTTTTT
-	TRBJ2-1	TRBV5-4	TRBD2	CASSEAGGAYNEQFF	TGTGCCAGCAGCGAAGCGGGGGGCGCCTACAATGAGCAGTTCTTC
-	TRBJ1-2	TRBV30	-	CAWSSDSNYGYTF	TGTGCCTGGAGTTCCGACAGTAACTATGGCTACACCTTC
-	TRBJ2-5	TRBV7-9	TRBD2	CASRSTRTSVETQYF	TGTGCCAGCAGATCTACCCGGACTAGCGTAGAGACCCAGTACTTC
-	TRBJ2-1	TRBV11-3	-	CASSRGNNEQFF	TGTGCCAGCAGTCGGGGAAACAATGAGCAGTTCTTC
-	TRBJ1-2	TRBV6-5	TRBD1	CASSFGLGQGRHTF	TGTGCCAGCAGTTTCGGCCTAGGACAGGGGAGACATACCTTC
-	TRBJ1-2	TRBV5-4	-	CASSLSASVYGYTF	TGTGCCAGCAGCTTGTCGGCAAGTGTCTATGGCTACACCTTC
-	TRBJ2-1	TRBV7-7	TRBD2	CASSLGRGVYNEQFF	TGTGCTAGCAGCTTGGGGCGGGGGGTGTACAATGAGCAGTTCTTC
-	TRBJ1-1	TRBV5-1	-	CASSLAAVENTEAFF	TGCGCCAGCAGCTTGGCGGCCGTTGAAAACACTGAAGCTTTCTTT
-	TRBJ2-3	TRBV11-3	-	CASSKTTYGPDTQYF	TGTGCCAGCAGCAAGACTACCTATGGCCCAGATACGCAGTATTTT
once	TRBJ1-1	TRBV18	-	CASSYPGLEKAFF	TGTGCCAGCTCGTATCCGGGACTGGAGAAGGCTTTCTTT
-	TRBJ1-4	TRBV2	-	CASSVQGFSNEKLFF	TGTGCCAGCAGCGTACAGGGTTTTTCTAATGAAAAACTGTTTTTT
-	TRBJ2-2	TRBV6-1	-	CASSALGGNTGELFF	TGTGCCAGCAGTGCCCTCGGCGGCAACACCGGGGAGCTGTTTTTT
-	TRBJ1-2	TRBV5-1	-	CASSLDGGSWGYTF	TGCGCCAGCAGCTTGGATGGGGGCTCTTGGGGCTACACCTTC
-	TRBJ2-7	TRBV4-1	-	CASSPLPRGSSYEQYF	TGCGCCAGCAGCCCATTACCCCGTGGGAGCTCCTACGAGCAGTACTTC
-	TRBJ2-3	TRBV27	-	CASSLVQRFTDTQYF	TGTGCCAGCAGTTTAGTACAGAGATTCACAGATACGCAGTATTTT
-	TRBJ1-5	TRBV29-1	-	CSVSISNQPQHF	TGCAGCGTCTCCATTAGCAATCAGCCCCAGCATTTT
-	TRBJ1-6	TRBV25-1	-	CASSETRSSYNSPLHF	TGTGCCAGCAGTGAAACCAGGAGCTCCTATAATTCACCCCTCCACTTT
-	TRBJ2-7	TRBV27	-	CASSFPGREQYF	TGTGCCAGCAGTTTCCCCGGGCGGGAGCAGTACTTC
-	TRBJ1-2	TRBV5-6	-	CASRDQVFGGYTF	TGTGCCAGCAGGGACCAGGTCTTCGGTGGCTACACCTTC
-	TRBJ1-1	TRBV5-4	-	CASSLMNTEAFF	TGTGCCAGCAGCTTAATGAACACTGAAGCTTTCTTT
-	TRBJ2-5	TRBV18	-	CASLGGARETQYF	TGTGCCAGCCTCGGCGGGGCCAGGGAGACCCAGTACTTC
-	TRBJ1-2	TRBV10-1	TRBD1	CASSPGGDYGYTF	TGCGCCAGCAGCCCAGGGGGGGACTATGGCTACACCTTC
-	TRBJ1-2	TRBV28	-	CASSYEAYGYTF	TGTGCCAGCAGCTACGAGGCCTATGGCTACACCTTC
-	TRBJ1-2	TRBV5-4	-	CASSLGTPGNGYTF	TGTGCCAGCAGCTTAGGGACTCCGGGGAATGGCTACACCTTC
-	TRBJ2-3	TRBV5-5	TRBD2	CASTSSGGPTDTQYF	TGTGCCAGCACCTCCTCGGGAGGGCCCACAGATACGCAGTATTTT
-	TRBJ1-1	TRBV7-9	TRBD1	CASSLLWTGGTEAFF	TGTGCCAGCAGCTTACTGTGGACAGGGGGCACTGAAGCTTTCTTT
-	TRBJ2-1	TRBV7-9	-	CASSSIPSGSYNEQFF	TGTGCCAGCAGCTCTATCCCTTCGGGCTCCTACAATGAGCAGTTCTTC
-	TRBJ1-5	TRBV4-1	-	CASSQVGQAGQPQHF	TGCGCCAGCAGCCAAGTGGGCCAAGCAGGTCAGCCCCAGCATTTT
once	TRBJ2-2	TRBV30	-	CAWSRDGELFF	TGTGCCTGGTCCCGGGACGGGGAGCTGTTTTTT
-	TRBJ2-5	TRBV30	-	CAWRPSPALWGETQYF	TGTGCCTGGAGACCCTCCCCGGCACTGTGGGGGGAGACCCAGTACTTC